This T cell receptor beta chain was sequenced in a study of T cells in Graves' hyperthyroidism and ophthalmopathy. CDR3 length: 16 amino acids. Per germline, CDR1 SQVTM and CDR2 ANQGSEA. V was trimmed by 7 bases and J by 4 bases, leaving 25 bases between them. Amplified TCR beta CDR3 regions derived from RNA transcripts. Using the HTBI primer set, a first-round RT-PCR was run on the TCR CDR3. TCRdb reprocessed the multiplex PCR reads via MiXCR and lists one record per CDR3 protein. This sample has around 720,000 distinct CDR3 sequences, with under 45% found just once. The rearrangement uses TRBV29-1 and TRBJ2-5; D assignment may be TRBD1 or TRBD2 (5 bases each). Sequences were obtained from blood. The sequence derives from a woman in her forties with Graves' hyperthyroidism. CDR3 sequence (DNA): TGCAGCGCGATGAACCTCGGACCAACGGGGCGAGAGACCCAGTACTTC. Amino acid sequence: CSAMNLGPTGRETQYF.